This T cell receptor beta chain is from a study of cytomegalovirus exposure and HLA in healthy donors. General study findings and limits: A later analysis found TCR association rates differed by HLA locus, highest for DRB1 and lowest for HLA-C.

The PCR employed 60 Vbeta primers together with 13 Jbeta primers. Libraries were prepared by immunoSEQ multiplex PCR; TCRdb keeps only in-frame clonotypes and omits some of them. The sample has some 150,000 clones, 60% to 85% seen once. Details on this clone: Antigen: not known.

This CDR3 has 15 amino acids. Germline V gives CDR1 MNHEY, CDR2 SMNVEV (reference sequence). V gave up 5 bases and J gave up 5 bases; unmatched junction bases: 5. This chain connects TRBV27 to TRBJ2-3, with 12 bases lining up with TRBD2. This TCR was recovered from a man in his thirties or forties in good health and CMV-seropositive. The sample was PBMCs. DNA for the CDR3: TGTGCCAGCAGTCTAGCGGGGGGGCGGTTAGATACGCAGTATTTT. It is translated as CASSLAGGRLDTQYF.